This T cell receptor beta chain was profiled in a study of cytomegalovirus exposure and HLA in healthy donors (dated by TCRdb to the late 2010s). About the full investigation: An earlier analysis of several hundred of the donors reported around 280 Gb of sequence data and around 120 million unique TCR beta sequences obtained from around 180 million T cells. A later genetic analysis used genome-wide SNP genotypes for about 60% of the roughly 670 donors, treating that subset as a discovery cohort. A later analysis re-analyzed previously published TCR beta repertoires from about 730 donors and added high-resolution HLA genotyping to study TCR occurrence patterns. The study profiled the T cell repertoires of about 720 subjects by immunosequencing and related them to cytomegalovirus serostatus. Along with the approximately 620-subject first cohort, a separate validation cohort of over a hundred different subjects was used. Across under 500 genotyped donors of the cohort, an average of roughly 250,000 unique TCR beta nucleotide sequences per donor were sequenced, and around 19% of those sequences were non-productive. An earlier analysis of a few hundred of the donors applied high-throughput TCR beta sequencing to assess whether each TCR beta V gene segment acted as functional or pseudogenic. Alongside the repertoire data, information on donor age, sex, ethnicity and CMV serostatus was compiled. Rather than using new phenotypic data, the later analysis identified candidate immune exposures from TCR beta sequences and from how often those sequences occurred across donors. An early release covering roughly 580 HLA-typed donors comprised about 300 gigabases of sequencing data and 85 million or so unique TCR sequences. The study aimed to test whether cataloging public T cell receptors could reveal signatures of past pathogen exposure. To predict cytomegalovirus infection status, the study brought together high-throughput TCR immunosequencing, statistical association of individual TCRs with disease status, and machine learning. Among the approximately 420 genotyped donors, approximately 77% belonged to the genetic ancestry cluster associated with self-reported Caucasian donors. The number of donors typed differed by locus, with roughly 629-640 for A, B, C, DRB1 and DQB1, about 500 for DQA1, 606 for DPA1, and roughly 450 for DPB1. Roughly five DR-DQ haplotypes were handled as single units for association and clustering because linkage in the cohort was strong. Every repertoire in the discovery cohort had been generated on one and the same sequencing platform. Both class I and class II loci were covered by HLA typing, at four-digit resolution. The full study reports these points: In a later analysis, several top co-occurrence clusters were reported to appear linked to parvovirus B19, influenza, CMV and Epstein-Barr virus. A group of highly shared sequence variants was considered likely to be a technical artifact of the sequencing pipeline. The classifier was reported to diagnose cytomegalovirus status with high specificity and sensitivity in both the original and validation cohorts. A further reported finding was that TCR beta sequences accurately predicted the HLA-A and HLA-B alleles for most subjects in the first cohort. Some IMGT-functional V segments, including TRBV6-2 and TRBV6-3, could not be told apart with the 87-base-pair reads, so those segments were excluded. According to the authors, the approach could potentially be generalized to other disease states and immunological phenotypes. Most CMV-associated TCR beta chains appeared to be HLA-restricted in a later analysis, and the HLA associations seemed to be driven largely by CMV exposure. Assigning TCR associations to individual alleles was difficult when HLA alleles, especially DR and DQ, strongly co-occurred. The only immune exposure information available for the cohort was CMV serostatus. At a false discovery rate of 0.05, a later analysis linked 16,951 TCR beta sequences to specific HLA alleles. The cohort was sequenced for TCR beta chains only, and without alpha or paired-chain data the features that could be detected were limited. Sequencing depth was assumed to be roughly uniform across donors in the presence/absence analyses, though that assumption may not hold. In an earlier analysis of some 500 of the donors, most TCR beta V segments appeared in productive rearrangements about 87% or about 30% of the time, broadly matching IMGT annotations. An association between a missense DCLRE1C variant and V-gene and J-gene trimming of TCR beta chains was found in a later genetic analysis and replicated in an independent cohort. Three of the identified cytomegalovirus-associated TCR beta chains were confirmed in vitro to be specific for cytomegalovirus antigens. Because counts were too low, roughly 16 rarely observed V segments, including chromosome 9 orphons, were left out of the earlier analysis of some 600 of the donors. In a later analysis, HLA-associated TCR beta chains showed more clonal expansion and lower generation probabilities than non-associated chains that were equally common. Because HLA typing was missing for some donors at each locus, association tests included only the typed subset. According to a later analysis, TCR association rates differed among HLA loci, with DRB1 alleles showing the most associated TCRs and HLA-C alleles showing the fewest. Linkage disequilibrium might explain the correlated functional status among segregating V segments, but an unknown experimental factor could not be ruled out. The study gave a list of around 170 TCR beta chains associated with cytomegalovirus. In a later genetic analysis, fewer N-insertions in productive TCRs were reported among donors in an Asian-associated ancestry cluster than the roughly 670-donor mean. Most TCR sequences were observed very rarely across donors, whereas some public TCRs were present in many individuals.

The cohort comprised around 700 healthy bone marrow donors. At the time of sampling, every cohort member was nominally healthy, though immune exposures that went unrecorded were likely present. The donor was CMV seronegative and was included in the group of hundreds of seronegative cohort members. Every donor gave a peripheral blood sample, and the peripheral blood mononuclear cells from that sample were used for TCR beta sequencing. The Qiagen DNeasy Blood Extraction Kit was used to extract genomic DNA from the blood cell samples. The library was prepared using the immunoSEQ multiplex PCR assay. For the multiplex PCR, a mixture combining 60 forward primers for TCR Vbeta segments and 13 reverse primers for TCR Jbeta segments was used. The CDR3 region of rearranged TCR beta genes was amplified from genomic DNA by a multiplex PCR assay. On the Illumina HiSeq System, the amplified TCR beta libraries were sequenced as 87-base-pair reads. The original pipeline was this. Across the 666 repertoires, a later analysis counted roughly 84 million unique TCR beta chains, around 11 million of which were shared by at least two donors. Raw reads were error-corrected and collapsed into unique sequences by a nearest-neighbor algorithm in which closely related sequences were merged to remove PCR and sequencing errors. To assign V, D and J gene segments, CDR3 sequences were aligned to IMGT reference sequences. For a sequence to be retained, a match of at least six nucleotides to both a V gene segment and a J gene segment was required. Rearrangements were classified as productive when the CDR3 lacked stop codons and remained in frame with V and J, and all other rearrangements were classified as non-productive. Following IMGT convention, CDR3 was defined as the stretch from the second conserved V-encoded cysteine to the conserved J-encoded phenylalanine. Sequences without an unambiguous match to a single V gene segment were excluded from the earlier analysis of approximately 600 of the donors. In an earlier analysis of approximately 500 of the donors, a V segment was called functional when productive rearrangements were above 56.7%, and segregating when the standard deviation between donors exceeded 5%. A statistical classification framework was built to diagnose cytomegalovirus status from the catalog of TCR beta chain sequences. V and J gene assignment, in a later analysis, came from comparing TCR nucleotide sequences with IMGT/GENE-DB human TR gene sequences. The TCRdist pipeline was used in a later analysis to assign CDR3 sequences and most-parsimonious VDJ recombination scenarios. In a later analysis, every TCR beta chain was defined by the combination of its CDR3 amino acid sequence and its V-gene family, and reads without a unique V-gene family were dropped. As a way to deal with suspected cross-contamination and a sequencing artifact, a later analysis dropped 450 to 600 nucleotide sequences that were highly shared and had low generation probability. For each public chain, a later analysis derived a clonal expansion index from normalized ranks of inferred template counts within each repertoire. A later analysis computed generation probabilities with a VDJ recombination model fitted to out-of-frame rearrangements, and checked the results against IGoR. In a later analysis, hypergeometric tests were used to score TCR-TCR, TCR-HLA and TCR-CMV co-occurrence, with a repertoire-size bias correction applied to TCR pairs. False discovery rates were estimated in a later analysis by permuting HLA or CMV assignments 20 times. A later analysis grouped co-occurring TCRs with DBSCAN, adding TCRdist sequence similarity when clustering within HLA-allele-positive subsets. Co-occurrence clustering excluded repertoires with fewer than 30,000 or more than 120,000 public chains, plus five with anomalous nucleotide sharing. TCRdb obtained this table from immuneACCESS and retained in-frame rearrangements with V and J assigned. These tables miss some clones; where compared with another copy, unresolved V genes account for less than half of the shortfall, and the remainder is unexplained. The DNA was the basis for D and trimming; V, J and clone size are from that table. In all, the sample holds 95,000 to 120,000 clones, and over 75% of those were seen once. The ten top clones hold roughly 2.5% of the sample.

For this clone: The clone's antigen remains unknown. It has no much larger one-base neighbor in the sample; base qualities were not kept.

From the cysteine through the phenylalanine, the CDR3 covers 14 amino acids. Of the read, only the CDR3 DNA is kept; its 42 bases are in frame from base 1. From the germline V gene (reference sequence), CDR1 is LNHDA and CDR2 is SQIVND. V gives up 1 base and J gives up 3 bases, and the segment between their germline ends measures 6 bases. This TCR came from a woman aged 18-29 years in good health and CMV-seronegative. Sequenced: PBMCs. Recombination joined TRBV19 with TRBJ1-4; too little of a D gene remains to name it. The CDR3 reads as follows: CASSIGRPNEKLFF. The DNA is as follows: TGTGCCAGTAGTATAGGGCGGCCTAATGAAAAACTGTTTTTT. This CDR3, with the reference TRBV19 and TRBJ1-4 proteins standing in past its ends, gives the full variable domain DGGITQSPKYLFRKEGQNVTLSCEQNLNHDAMYWYRQDPGQGLRLIYYSQIVNDFQKGDIAEGYSVSREKKESFPLTVTSAQKNPTAFYLCASSIGRPNEKLFFGSGTQLSVL.